This T cell receptor (beta chain) was recorded in a study of T cells in Graves' hyperthyroidism and ophthalmopathy. Amplification of TCR beta CDR3 regions was performed using RNA transcripts as template. Carried out on the TCR CDR3, a first-round RT-PCR used the HTBI primer set. A single record per CDR3 protein comes from TCRdb applying MiXCR to the multiplex PCR reads. This sample has 200,000 to 250,000 distinct CDR3 sequences, with approximately 25% found just once. The sample consisted of blood. This receptor was identified in a woman aged 35 to 49 with Graves' ophthalmopathy.

Here the CDR3 reads CSARGDGTDNYGYTF. CDR3 DNA: TGCAGTGCTAGAGGGGACGGGACGGATAACTATGGCTACACCTTC. The chain recombines TRBV20-1 with TRBJ1-2; D might be TRBD1 (5 bases). The CDR3 is 15 residues long. Between the trimmed V and J ends, which lost 1 base and 1 base, there was a span of 13 bases. Germline CDR1 and CDR2: DFQATT and SNEGSKA (reference sequence).